Described below is a single TCR beta chain sequence and its context. V lost 4 bases and J lost 6; bases outside the gene matches: 8. The CDR3 length is 16 residues. In germline, CDR1 is MNHEY, CDR2 SVGAGI. Only in-frame clones appear in the TCRdb table, and some are missing; sequencing was by immunoSEQ multiplex PCR. The data hold 170,000 or so clones, with approximately 87% observed a single time. The sample originates from a study of blood T cell repertoires in COVID-19. Looking at the study overall: Acute-phase and convalescent COVID-19 samples originated in the United States, Italy and Spain.

V usage is TRBV6-5 and J usage is TRBJ2-1, with 11 positions matching TRBD2. Sequences were obtained from peripheral blood. The receptor comes from a woman under 30 who had recovered from COVID-19. The CDR3 coding sequence is TGTGCCAGCAGTTTAACCGGGACTAGCGGTTCCAATGAGCAGTTCTTC. It yields the protein CASSLTGTSGSNEQFF.